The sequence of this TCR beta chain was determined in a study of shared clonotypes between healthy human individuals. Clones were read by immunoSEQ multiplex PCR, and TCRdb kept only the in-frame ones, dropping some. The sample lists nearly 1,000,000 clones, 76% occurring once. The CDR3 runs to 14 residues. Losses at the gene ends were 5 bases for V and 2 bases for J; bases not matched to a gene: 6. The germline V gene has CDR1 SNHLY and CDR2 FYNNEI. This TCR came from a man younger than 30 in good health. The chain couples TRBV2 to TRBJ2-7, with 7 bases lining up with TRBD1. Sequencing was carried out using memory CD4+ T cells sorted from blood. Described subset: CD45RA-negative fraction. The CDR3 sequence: CASSPRQGPYEQYF. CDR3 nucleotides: TGTGCCAGCAGTCCTCGACAGGGCCCCTACGAGCAGTACTTC.